There are a few counts of the clone carrying this T cell receptor (beta chain). The ends were cut back, 6 bases at V and 7 bases at J, with 10 bases in the middle. Germline CDR1 is MNHEY and CDR2 is SMNVEV (reference sequence). This CDR3 comprises 13 residues. This entry belongs to a study of T-cell reconstitution after alpha-beta-depleted transplantation in children. Unique molecular identifiers were incorporated during preparation of the TCRbeta library. TCRdb redid the calling of the PCR reads with MiXCR, one entry per CDR3 protein. The sample records roughly 400,000 distinct CDR3 sequences, roughly 20% being singletons.

The receptor comes from a human donor who donated a stem cell graft to a child with acute myeloid leukemia. This specimen consisted of PBMCs from the stem cell graft donor, obtained from the stem cell graft. The chain has TRBV27 and TRBJ1-6; D perhaps matches TRBD1 (5 bases). The CDR3 sequence is CASRLTGNSPLHF. CDR3 nucleotide sequence: TGTGCCAGCAGATTAACAGGAAATTCACCCCTCCACTTT.